This TCR beta chain was captured by sequencing in a study of metastatic and nonmetastatic thyroid tumors. Turning to the study itself: Samples came from malignant and benign thyroid patients, and repertoires were compared across blood and tumor or nodule tissue.

Per the authors' pipeline: Clinicopathological groups of papillary thyroid cancer showed CDR3 differences that were used to build a distant-metastasis classifier. TCRdb ran MiXCR on the PCR reads. The V and J calls and clone size are TCRdb's, not the authors'. The profile shows 35,000 to 50,000 clones, roughly a fifth of them singletons. V shed 6 bases and J shed 2 bases, with 20 bases lying between them. Germline V gene sequence: CDR1 MNHEY, CDR2 SVGEGT. CDR3 size: 16 residues. Overall study findings and caveats: For both blood and tumor, malignant thyroid tumors reportedly showed significantly higher TCR beta diversity than benign nodules did.

Each patient went into thyroid surgery without having received any treatment. In this sample, this clone is medium-sized. Its antigen remains unidentified. Sequencing used blood. The origin of this receptor is a female donor with papillary thyroid cancer or a benign thyroid nodule (not recorded which). Some clones in this sample may be carry-over from other donors' samples. The chain is built from TRBV6-2 or TRBV6-3 and TRBJ2-7; D is possibly TRBD2 (5 bases). DNA for the CDR3: TGTGCCAGCAGCCCCGCCACAGAGGGCAAGACCTACGAGCAGTACTTC. Its protein product is CASSPATEGKTYEQYF.